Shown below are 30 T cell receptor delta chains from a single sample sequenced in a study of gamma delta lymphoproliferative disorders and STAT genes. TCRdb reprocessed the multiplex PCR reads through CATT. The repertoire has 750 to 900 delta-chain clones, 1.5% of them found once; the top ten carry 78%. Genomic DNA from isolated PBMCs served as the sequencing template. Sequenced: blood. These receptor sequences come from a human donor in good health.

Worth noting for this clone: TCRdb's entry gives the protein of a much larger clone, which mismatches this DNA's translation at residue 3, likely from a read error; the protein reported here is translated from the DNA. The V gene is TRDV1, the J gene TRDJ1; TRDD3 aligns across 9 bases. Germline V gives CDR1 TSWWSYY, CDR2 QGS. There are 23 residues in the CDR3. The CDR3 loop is CAIGDPLVFLAWGIGLYTDKLIF. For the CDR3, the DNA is TGTGCTATTGGGGACCCTCTTGTCTTCCTAGCCTGGGGGATCGGTTTGTACACCGATAAACTCATCTTT.

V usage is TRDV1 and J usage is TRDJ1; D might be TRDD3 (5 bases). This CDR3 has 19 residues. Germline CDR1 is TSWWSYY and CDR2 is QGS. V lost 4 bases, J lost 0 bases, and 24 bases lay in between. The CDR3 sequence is CALGGRRIYAPIYTDKLIF. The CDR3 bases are TGTGCTCTTGGGGGACGCAGGATATATGCCCCAATTTACACCGATAAACTCATCTTT.

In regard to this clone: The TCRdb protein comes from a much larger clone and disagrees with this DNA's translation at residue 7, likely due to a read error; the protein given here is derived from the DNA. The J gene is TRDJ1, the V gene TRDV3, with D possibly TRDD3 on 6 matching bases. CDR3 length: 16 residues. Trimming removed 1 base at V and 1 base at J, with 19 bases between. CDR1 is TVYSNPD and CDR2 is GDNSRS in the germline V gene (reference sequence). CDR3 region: CAFIKGTRWGTDKLIF. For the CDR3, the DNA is TGTGCCTTTATAAAGGGGACACGCTGGGGCACCGATAAACTCATCTTT. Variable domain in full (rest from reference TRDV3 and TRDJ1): CDKVTQSSPDQTVASGSEVVLLCTYDTVYSNPDLFWYRIRPDYSFQFVFYGDNSRSEGADFTQGRFSVKHILTQKAFHLVISPVRTEDSATYYCAFIKGTRWGTDKLIFGKGTRVTVEP.

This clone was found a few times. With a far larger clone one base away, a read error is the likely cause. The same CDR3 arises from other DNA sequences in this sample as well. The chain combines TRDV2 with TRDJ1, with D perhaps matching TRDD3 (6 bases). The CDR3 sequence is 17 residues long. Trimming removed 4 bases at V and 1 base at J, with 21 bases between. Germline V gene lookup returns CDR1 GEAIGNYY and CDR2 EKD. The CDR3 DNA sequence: TGTGCCTGTGAAGAACTAGGGGGACTTAGGGTCACCGATAAACTCATCTTT. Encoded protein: CACEELGGLRVTDKLIF.

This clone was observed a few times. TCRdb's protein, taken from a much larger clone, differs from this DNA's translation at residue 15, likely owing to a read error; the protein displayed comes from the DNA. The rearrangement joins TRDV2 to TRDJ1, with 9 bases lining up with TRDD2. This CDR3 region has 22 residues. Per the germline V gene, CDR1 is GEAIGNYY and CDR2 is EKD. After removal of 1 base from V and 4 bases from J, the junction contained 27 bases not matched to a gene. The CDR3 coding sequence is TGTGCCTGTGACACAATTCTAAAGCCTTCCTACCAATTGGGGGTTACCCACGATAAACTCATCTTT. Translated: CACDTILKPSYQLGVTHDKLIF.

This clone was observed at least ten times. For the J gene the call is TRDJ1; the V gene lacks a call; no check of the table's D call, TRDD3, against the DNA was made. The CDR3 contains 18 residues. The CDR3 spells CASLRVWGIFSNTDKLIF. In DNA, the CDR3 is TGTGCCTCCCTACGGGTCTGGGGGATATTTTCAAACACCGATAAACTCATCTTT.

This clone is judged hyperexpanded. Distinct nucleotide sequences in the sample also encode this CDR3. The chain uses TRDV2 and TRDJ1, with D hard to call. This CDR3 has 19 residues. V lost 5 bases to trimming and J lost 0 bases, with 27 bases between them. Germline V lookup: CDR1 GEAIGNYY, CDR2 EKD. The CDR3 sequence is CACVPVVTPTLWDTDKLIF. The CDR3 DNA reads TGTGCCTGTGTCCCCGTTGTTACCCCCACACTGTGGGACACCGATAAACTCATCTTT.

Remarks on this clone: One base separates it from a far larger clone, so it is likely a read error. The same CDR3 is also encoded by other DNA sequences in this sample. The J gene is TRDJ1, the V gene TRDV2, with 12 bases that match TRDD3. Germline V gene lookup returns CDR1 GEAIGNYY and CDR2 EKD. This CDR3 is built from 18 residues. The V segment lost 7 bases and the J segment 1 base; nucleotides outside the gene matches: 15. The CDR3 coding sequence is TGTGCCTGCGACGACCGCTCTTTACTGGGGGATACCACCGATAAACTCATCTTT. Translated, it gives CACDDRSLLGDTTDKLIF.

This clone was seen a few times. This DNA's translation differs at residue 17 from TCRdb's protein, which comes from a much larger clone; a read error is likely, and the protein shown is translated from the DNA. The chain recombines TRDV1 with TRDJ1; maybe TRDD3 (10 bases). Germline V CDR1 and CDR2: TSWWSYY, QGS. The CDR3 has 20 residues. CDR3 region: CALGKAFLRSGGYLSDRLIF. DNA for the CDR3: TGTGCTCTTGGGAAGGCCTTCCTACGTTCTGGGGGATATCTATCCGATAGACTCATCTTT.

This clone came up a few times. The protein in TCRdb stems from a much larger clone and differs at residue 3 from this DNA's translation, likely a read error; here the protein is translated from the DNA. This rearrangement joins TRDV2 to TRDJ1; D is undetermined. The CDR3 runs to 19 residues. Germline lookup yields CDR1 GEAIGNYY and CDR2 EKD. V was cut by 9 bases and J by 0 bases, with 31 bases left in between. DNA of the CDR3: TGTGCCCGTGTCCCCGTTGTTACCCCCACACTGTGGGACACCGATAAACTCATCTTT. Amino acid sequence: CARVPVVTPTLWDTDKLIF.

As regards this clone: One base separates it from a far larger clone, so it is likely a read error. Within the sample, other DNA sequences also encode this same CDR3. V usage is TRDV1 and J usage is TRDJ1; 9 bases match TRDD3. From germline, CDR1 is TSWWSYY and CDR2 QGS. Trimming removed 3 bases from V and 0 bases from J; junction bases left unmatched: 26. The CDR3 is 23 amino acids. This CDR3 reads CALGDPLVFLAWGIGLYTDKLIF. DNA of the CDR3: TGTGCTCTTGGGGACCCTCTTGTCTTCCTAGCCTGGGGGATCGGTTTATACACCGATAAACTCATCTTT.

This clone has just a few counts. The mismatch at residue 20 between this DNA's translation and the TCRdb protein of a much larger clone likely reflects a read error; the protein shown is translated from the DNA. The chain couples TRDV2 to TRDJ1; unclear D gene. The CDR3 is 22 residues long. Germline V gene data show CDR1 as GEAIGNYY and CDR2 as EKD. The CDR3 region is CACDSTRPAQTLDLRITDKPIF. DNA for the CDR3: TGTGCCTGTGACTCGACGAGACCTGCTCAGACTCTGGACCTAAGGATCACCGATAAACCCATCTTT.

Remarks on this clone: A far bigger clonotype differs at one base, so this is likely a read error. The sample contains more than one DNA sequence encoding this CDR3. The CDR3 spells CALGELFRSALHWGIRIPDKLIF. The CDR3 nucleotides read TGTGCTCTTGGGGAATTGTTCCGATCCGCACTCCACTGGGGGATACGCATCCCCGATAAGCTCATCTTT. J is TRDJ1 and V is TRDV1, with 13 nucleotides matching TRDD3. The CDR3 is 23 residues long. In germline, CDR1 is TSWWSYY, CDR2 QGS.

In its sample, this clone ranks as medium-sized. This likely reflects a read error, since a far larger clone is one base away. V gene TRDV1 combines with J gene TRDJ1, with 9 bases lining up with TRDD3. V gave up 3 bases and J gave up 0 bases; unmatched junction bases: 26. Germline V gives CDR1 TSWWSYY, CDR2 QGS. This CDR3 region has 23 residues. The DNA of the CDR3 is TGTGCTCTTGGGGACCCTCCTGTCTTCCTAGCCTGGGGGATCGGTTTGTACACCGATAAACTCATCTTT. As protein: CALGDPPVFLAWGIGLYTDKLIF.

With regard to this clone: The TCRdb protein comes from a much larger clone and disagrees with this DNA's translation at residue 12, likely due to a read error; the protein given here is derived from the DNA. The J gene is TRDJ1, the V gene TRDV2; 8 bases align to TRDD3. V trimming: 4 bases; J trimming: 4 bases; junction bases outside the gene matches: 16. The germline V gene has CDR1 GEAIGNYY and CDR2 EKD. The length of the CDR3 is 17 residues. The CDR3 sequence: CACEELGGLRVIDKLIF. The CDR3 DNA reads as TGTGCCTGTGAAGAACTGGGGGGACTTAGGGTCATCGATAAACTCATCTTT.

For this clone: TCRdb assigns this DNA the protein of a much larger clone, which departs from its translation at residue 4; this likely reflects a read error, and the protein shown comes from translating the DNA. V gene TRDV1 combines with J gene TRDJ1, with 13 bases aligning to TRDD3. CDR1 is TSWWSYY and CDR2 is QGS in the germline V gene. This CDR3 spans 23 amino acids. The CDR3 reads CALRELFRSALHWGIRIPDKLIF. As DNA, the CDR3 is TGTGCTCTTAGGGAATTGTTCCGATCCGCACTCCACTGGGGGATACGCATCCCCGATAAACTCATCTTT.

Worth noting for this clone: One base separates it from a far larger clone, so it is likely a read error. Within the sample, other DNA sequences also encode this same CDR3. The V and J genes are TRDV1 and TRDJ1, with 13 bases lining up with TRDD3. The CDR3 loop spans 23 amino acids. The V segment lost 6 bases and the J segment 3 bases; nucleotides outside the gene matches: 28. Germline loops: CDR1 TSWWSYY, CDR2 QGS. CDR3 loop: CALGELFRSALHWGIRIPDKLIF. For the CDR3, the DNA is TGTGCTCTTGGAGAATTGTTCCGATCCGCACTCCACTGGGGGATACGCATCCCCGATAAACTCATCTTT.

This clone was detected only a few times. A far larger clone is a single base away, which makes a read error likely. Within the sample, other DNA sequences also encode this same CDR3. CDR3 sequence (DNA): TGTGCATTCGCCTTCCATTATTACTGGGGGATACGCCACACAGATAAACTCATCTTT. Amino acids: CAFAFHYYWGIRHTDKLIF. The chain links TRDV3 to TRDJ1, with 13 bases aligning to TRDD3. This CDR3 is built from 19 residues. Per germline, CDR1 TVYSNPD and CDR2 GDNSRS (reference sequence).

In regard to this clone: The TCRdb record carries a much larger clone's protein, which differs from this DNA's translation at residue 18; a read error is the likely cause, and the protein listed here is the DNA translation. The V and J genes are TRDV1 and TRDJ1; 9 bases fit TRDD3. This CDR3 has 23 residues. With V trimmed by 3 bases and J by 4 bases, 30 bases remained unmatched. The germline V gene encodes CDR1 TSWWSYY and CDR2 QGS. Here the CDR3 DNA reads TGTGCTCTTGGGGACCCTCTTGTCTTCCTAGCCTGGGGGATCGGTTTGTACATCGATAAACTCATCTTT. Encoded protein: CALGDPLVFLAWGIGLYIDKLIF.

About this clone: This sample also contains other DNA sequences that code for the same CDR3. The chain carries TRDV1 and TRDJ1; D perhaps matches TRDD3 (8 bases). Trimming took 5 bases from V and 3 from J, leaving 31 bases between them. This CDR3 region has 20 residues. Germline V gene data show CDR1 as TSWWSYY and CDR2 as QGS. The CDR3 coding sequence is TGTGCTCTTGGGAAGGCCTTCCTGCGTTCCGGGGGATATCTATCCGATAAACTCATCTTT. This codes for CALGKAFLRSGGYLSDKLIF.

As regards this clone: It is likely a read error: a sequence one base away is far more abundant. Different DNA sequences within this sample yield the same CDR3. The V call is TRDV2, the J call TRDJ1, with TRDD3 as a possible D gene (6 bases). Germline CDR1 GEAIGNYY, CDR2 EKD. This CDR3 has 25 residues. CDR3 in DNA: TGTGCCTGTGACACCGTTAGTGGCACCTCTTCGGAATTACGGCTACTGGGTGGGGGCTCCGACAAACTCATCTTT. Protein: CACDTVSGTSSELRLLGGGSDKLIF.

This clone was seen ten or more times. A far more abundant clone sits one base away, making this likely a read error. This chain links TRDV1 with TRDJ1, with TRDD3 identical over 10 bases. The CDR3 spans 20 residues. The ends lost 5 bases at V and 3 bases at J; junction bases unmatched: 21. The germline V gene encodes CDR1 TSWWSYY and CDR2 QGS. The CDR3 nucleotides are TGTGCTCTTGGGAAGGCCTCCCTACGTTCTGGGGGATATCTATCCGATAAACTCATCTTT. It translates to CALGKASLRSGGYLSDKLIF.

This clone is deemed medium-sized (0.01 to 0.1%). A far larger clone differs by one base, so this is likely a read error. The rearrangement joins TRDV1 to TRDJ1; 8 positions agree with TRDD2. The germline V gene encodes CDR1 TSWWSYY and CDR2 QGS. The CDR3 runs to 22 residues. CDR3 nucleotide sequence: TGTGCTCTTGGGGAACCGATAGCCTTCCTAGCCCTCTGGGGCAGTCACACCGATAAACCCATCTTT. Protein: CALGEPIAFLALWGSHTDKPIF.

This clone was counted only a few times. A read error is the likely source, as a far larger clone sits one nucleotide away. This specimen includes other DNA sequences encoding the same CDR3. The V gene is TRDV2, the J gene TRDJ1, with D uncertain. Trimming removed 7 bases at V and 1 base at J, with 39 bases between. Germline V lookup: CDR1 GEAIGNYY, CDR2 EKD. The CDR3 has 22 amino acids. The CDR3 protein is CACDSTRPAQTLDLRITDKLIF. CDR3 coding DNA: TGTGCCTGCGACTCGACGAGACCTGCTCAGACTCTGGACCTAAGGATCACCGATAAACTCATCTTT.

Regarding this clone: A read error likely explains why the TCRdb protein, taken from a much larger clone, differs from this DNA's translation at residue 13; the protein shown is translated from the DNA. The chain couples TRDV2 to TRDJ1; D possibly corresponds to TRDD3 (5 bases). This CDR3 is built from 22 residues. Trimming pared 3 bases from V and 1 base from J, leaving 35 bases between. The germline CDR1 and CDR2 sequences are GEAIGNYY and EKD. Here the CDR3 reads CACDSTRPAQTLGLRITDKLIF. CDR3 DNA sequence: TGTGCCTGTGACTCGACGAGACCTGCTCAGACTCTGGGCCTAAGGATCACCGATAAACTCATCTTT.

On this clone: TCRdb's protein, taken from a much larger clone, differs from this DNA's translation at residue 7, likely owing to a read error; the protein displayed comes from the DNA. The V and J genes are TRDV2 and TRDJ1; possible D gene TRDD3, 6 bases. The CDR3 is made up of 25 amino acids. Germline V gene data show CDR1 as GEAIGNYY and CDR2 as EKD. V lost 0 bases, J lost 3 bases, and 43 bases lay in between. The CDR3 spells CACDTVGGTSSELRLLGGGSDKLIF. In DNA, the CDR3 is TGTGCCTGTGACACCGTTGGTGGCACCTCTTCGGAATTACGGCTACTGGGTGGGGGCTCCGATAAACTCATCTTT.

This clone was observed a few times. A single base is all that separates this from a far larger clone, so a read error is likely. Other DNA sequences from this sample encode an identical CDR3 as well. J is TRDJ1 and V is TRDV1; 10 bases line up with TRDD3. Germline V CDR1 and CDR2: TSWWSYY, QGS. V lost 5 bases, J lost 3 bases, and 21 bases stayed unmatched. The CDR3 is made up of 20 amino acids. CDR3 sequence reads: CALGKAFLRSGGYLSDKLIF. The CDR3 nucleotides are TGTGCTCTTGGGAAGGCATTCCTACGTTCTGGGGGATATCTATCCGATAAACTCATCTTT.

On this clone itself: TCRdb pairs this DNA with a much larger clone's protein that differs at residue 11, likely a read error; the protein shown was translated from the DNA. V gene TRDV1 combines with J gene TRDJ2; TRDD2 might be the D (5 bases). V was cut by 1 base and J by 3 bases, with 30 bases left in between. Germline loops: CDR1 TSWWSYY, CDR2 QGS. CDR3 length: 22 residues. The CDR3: CALGERWVLSAPHMPMTAQLFF. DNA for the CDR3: TGTGCTCTTGGGGAACGGTGGGTCCTATCCGCGCCCCATATGCCAATGACAGCACAACTCTTCTTT.

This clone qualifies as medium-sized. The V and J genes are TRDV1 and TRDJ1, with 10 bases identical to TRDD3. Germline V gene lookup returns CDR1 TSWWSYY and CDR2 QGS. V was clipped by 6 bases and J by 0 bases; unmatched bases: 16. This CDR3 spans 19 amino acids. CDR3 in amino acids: CALGFILGDAVGYTDKLIF. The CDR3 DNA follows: TGTGCTCTTGGTTTTATACTGGGGGATGCGGTGGGGTACACCGATAAACTCATCTTT.

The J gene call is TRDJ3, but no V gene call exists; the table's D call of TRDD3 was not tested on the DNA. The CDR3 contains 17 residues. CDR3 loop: CASDGDSYSWDTRQMFF. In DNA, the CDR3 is TGTGCCTCCGATGGGGATTCCTACTCCTGGGACACCCGACAGATGTTTTTC.